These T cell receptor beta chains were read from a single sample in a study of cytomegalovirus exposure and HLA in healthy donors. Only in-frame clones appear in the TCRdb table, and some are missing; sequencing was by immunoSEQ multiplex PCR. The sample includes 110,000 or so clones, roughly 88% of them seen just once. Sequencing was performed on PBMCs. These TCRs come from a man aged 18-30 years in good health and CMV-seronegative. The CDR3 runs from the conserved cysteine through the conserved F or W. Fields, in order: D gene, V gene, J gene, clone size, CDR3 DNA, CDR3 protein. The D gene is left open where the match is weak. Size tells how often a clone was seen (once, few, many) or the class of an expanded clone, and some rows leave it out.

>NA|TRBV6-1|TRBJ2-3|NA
TGTGCCAGCAATTCATTGAGGGTAACAGATACGCAGTATTTT
CASNSLRVTDTQYF
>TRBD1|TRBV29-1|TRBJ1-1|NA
TGCAGCGTTGAACCCGGACAGGGAATCCCCCAAGCTTTCTTT
CSVEPGQGIPQAFF
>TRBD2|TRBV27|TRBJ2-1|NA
TGTGCCAGCAGTTTGTCTAGCGGAGGCTCCTACAATGAGCAGTTCTTC
CASSLSSGGSYNEQFF
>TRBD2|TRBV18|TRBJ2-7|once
TGTGCCAGCTCATCCCGGGACTACGCCTACGAGCAGTACTTC
CASSSRDYAYEQYF
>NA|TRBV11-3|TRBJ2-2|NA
TGTGCCAGCAGCGACCTAGACAGGTGGAAAAACACCGGGGAGCTGTTTTTT
CASSDLDRWKNTGELFF
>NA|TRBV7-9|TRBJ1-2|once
TGTGCCAGCAGCAAAAGGGAAAGGGGTGACTATGGCTACACCTTC
CASSKRERGDYGYTF
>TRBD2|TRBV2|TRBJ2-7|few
TGTGCCAGCAGGGGGGGGAGCTACGAGCAGTACTTC
CASRGGSYEQYF
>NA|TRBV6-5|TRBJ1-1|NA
TGTGCCAGCAGTTGGGCCGGCAGCACTGAAGCTTTCTTT
CASSWAGSTEAFF
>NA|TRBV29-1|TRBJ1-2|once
TGCAGCGGTGACCCCGGGGGTAACTATGGCTACACCTTC
CSGDPGGNYGYTF
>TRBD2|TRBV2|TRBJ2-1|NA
TGTGCCAGCAGTGAAGGGGGGGCGGGACTAGCGGGAGAGTTGCAGTTCTTC
CASSEGGAGLAGELQFF
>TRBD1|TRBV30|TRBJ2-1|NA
TGTGCCTGGAGTAAAGCAGGGGGCTGGGAGCAGTTCTTC
CAWSKAGGWEQFF
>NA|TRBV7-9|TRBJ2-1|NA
TGTGCCAGCAGCCAACAGTCGGGAGTTAACAATGAGCAGTTCTTC
CASSQQSGVNNEQFF
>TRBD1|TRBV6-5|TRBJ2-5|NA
TGTGCCAGCAGGGACAGGGCGGGGAAAGAGACCCAGTACTTC
CASRDRAGKETQYF
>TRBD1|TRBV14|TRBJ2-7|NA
TGTGCCAGCAGCCTGAGGGGGCCCTACGAGCAGTACTTC
CASSLRGPYEQYF
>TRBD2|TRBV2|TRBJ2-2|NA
TGTGCCAGCAGTCCCCTAGCGGGAGGGCTTCACGGGGAGCTGTTTTTT
CASSPLAGGLHGELFF
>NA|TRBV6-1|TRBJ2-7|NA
TGTGCCAGCAATGAAGACTTAGGGGGAATGGAGCAGTACTTC
CASNEDLGGMEQYF
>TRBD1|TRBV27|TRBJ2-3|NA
TGTGCCAGCTGCAAGACAGGGGCAAGCACAGATACGCAGTATTTT
CASCKTGASTDTQYF
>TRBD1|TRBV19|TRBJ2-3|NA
TGTGCCAGTAGTCTGGACAGGGGGCCAGATACGCAGTATTTT
CASSLDRGPDTQYF
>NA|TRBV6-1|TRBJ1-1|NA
TGTGCCAGCAGCCGTAACCAACGGGCTGAAGCTTTCTTT
CASSRNQRAEAFF
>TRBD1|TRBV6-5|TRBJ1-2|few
TGTGCCAGCAGAATCGACAGGGGTCGTGGCTACACCTTC
CASRIDRGRGYTF
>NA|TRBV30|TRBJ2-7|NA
TGTGCCTGGAGTAGGACAGAGACCTACGAGCAGTACTTC
CAWSRTETYEQYF
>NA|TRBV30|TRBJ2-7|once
TGTGCCTGGGCGCAGGACGAGCAGTACTTC
CAWAQDEQYF
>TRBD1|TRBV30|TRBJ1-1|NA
TGTGCCTGGGGCCGCGCCAGGGGGCGAACTGAAGCTTTCTTT
CAWGRARGRTEAFF
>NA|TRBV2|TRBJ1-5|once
TGTGCCAGCAGCTGGAGGTCCGGGCCCGGGGGGGGGCCCCAGCATTTT
CASSWRSGPGGGPQHF
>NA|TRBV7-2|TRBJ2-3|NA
TGTGCCAGCAGCATATCTAGCGGAGGGGGTGCAGATACGCAGTATTTT
CASSISSGGGADTQYF
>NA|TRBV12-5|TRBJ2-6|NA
TGTGCTAGTGGTTTGAAAAGGGGCCCCGCCGGGTCTGGGGCCAACGTCCTGACTTTC
CASGLKRGPAGSGANVLTF
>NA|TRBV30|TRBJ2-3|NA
TGTGCCTGGAGTTCTCCGGACAGTAGCACAGATACGCAGTATTTT
CAWSSPDSSTDTQYF